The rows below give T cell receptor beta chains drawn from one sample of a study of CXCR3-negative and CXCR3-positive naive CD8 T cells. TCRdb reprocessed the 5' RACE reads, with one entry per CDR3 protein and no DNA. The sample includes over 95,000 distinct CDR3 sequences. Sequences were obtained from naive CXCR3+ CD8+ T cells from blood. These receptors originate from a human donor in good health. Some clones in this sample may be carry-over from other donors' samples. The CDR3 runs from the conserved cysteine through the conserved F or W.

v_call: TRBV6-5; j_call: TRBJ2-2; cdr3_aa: CASRDRAGGPVLELFF
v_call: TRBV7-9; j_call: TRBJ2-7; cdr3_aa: CASSLALADVEQYF
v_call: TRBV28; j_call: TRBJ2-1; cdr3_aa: CASSPGLADYNEQFF
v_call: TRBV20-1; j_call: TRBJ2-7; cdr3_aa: CSASRTDAYEQYF
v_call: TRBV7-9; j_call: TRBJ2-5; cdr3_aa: CASSFPAGAQETQYF
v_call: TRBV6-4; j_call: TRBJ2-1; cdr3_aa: CASSDGLAGDEQFF
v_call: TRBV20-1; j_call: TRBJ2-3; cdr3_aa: CSTEGEGGGGDTQYF
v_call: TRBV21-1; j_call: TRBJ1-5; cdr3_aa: CASSTTGDKPQHF
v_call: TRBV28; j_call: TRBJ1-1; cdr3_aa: CASSLYPTSGTEAFF
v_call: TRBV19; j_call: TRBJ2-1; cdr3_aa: CASTPVWDGAPSRSYNEQFF
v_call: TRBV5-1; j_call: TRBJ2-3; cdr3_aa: CASSLDRTAWSTDTQYF
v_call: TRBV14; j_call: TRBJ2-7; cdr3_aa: CASSQVRGAGVEQYF
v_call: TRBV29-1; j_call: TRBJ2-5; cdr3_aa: CSAPVGQETQYF
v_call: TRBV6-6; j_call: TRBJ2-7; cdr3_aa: CASSYSGLAEGGQYF
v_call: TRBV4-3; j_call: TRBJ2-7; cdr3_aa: CASSQDRGGAYEQYF
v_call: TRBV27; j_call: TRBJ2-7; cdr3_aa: CASSRSGRDYEQYF
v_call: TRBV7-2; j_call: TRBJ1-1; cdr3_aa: CASSLARWAGGMDTEAFF
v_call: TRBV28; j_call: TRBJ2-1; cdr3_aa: CASSLYESYEQFF
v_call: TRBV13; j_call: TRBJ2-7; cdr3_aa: CASSYWTSGGHEQYF
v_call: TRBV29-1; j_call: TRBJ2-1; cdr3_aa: CSVGPDRGYNEQFF
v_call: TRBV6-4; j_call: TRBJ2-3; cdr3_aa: CASSERGPPDTQYF
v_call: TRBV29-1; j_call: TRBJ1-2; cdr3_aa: CSVLGTGAYGYTF
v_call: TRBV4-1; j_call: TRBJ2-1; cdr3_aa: CASSLPFLSGGYDNEQFF
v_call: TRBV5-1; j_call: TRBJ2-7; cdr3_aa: CASSLAGGPSYEQYF
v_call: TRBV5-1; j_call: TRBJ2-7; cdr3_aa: CASSLIGTSGRVEEQYF
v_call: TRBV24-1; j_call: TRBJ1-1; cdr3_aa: CATSTGGNTEAFF
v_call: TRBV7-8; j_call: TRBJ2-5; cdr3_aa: CASSFLATKETQYF
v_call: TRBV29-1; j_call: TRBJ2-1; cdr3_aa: CSVEVRSYYNEQFF
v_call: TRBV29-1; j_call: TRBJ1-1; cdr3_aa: CSASGASEGHTEAFF
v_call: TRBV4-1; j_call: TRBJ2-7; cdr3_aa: CASRQDPDYEQYF
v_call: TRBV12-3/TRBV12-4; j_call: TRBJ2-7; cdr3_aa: CASSGGTNAYEQYF
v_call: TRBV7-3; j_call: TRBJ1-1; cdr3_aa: CASSPDRAVPPEAFF